A single T cell receptor beta chain is shown here with its context. The antigen is unknown. The source of the sample is a study of T-cell memory formation after mild COVID-19. Trimming removed 4 bases from V and 4 bases from J; junction bases left unmatched: 4. CDR1 and CDR2 from the germline V gene are SGHRS and YFSETQ. The CDR3 consists of 14 residues. Study-wide results and caveats: Of the contracting clones, CD4+ ones lay mainly in CM and EM, and CD8+ ones in EMRA.

Researchers used 5'RACE with constant-segment primers to make TCR alpha and TCR beta cDNA libraries that carry sample barcodes and UMIs. TCRdb reanalysed the 5' RACE reads using MiXCR and keeps one entry per CDR3 protein. This table has 150,000 to 200,000 distinct CDR3 sequences, about 14% appearing once. This TCR was sampled from an adult woman who had mild COVID-19 (a few samples of this study predate the infection). Cell type and time point are not known. This rearrangement joins TRBV5-1 to TRBJ2-2, with 7 bases identical to TRBD1. Sequencing input: PBMCs or a T cell subset sorted from them (not recorded which). The CDR3 loop reads CASSPQGPTGELFF. The CDR3 DNA reads as TGCGCCAGCAGCCCACAGGGGCCCACCGGGGAGCTGTTTTTT.